The 12 T cell receptor beta chains below were found in one sample sequenced in a study of blood T cell repertoires in COVID-19. Sequencing used immunoSEQ multiplex PCR; TCRdb keeps in-frame clones, though not all of them. Among some 80,000 clones listed, 65% to 85% were seen once. The source material was peripheral blood. The receptors were gathered from a man aged 55 to 70 with active or convalescent COVID-19.

The rearrangement joins TRBV7-2 to TRBJ2-3; the D gene is possibly TRBD1 (5 bases). Trimming cost V 1 base and J 5 bases, with 13 bases left between them. The V gene's germline CDR1 is SGHTA and CDR2 FQGNSA. The CDR3 totals 15 residues. The CDR3 DNA sequence: TGTGCCAGCAGCTTAGGATCAGGGTCGGGAGATACGCAGTATTTT. Amino acids: CASSLGSGSGDTQYF.

This clone was counted once. V is TRBV29-1 and J is TRBJ1-2, with D perhaps TRBD1 (6 bases). Germline lookup yields CDR1 SQVTM and CDR2 ANQGSEA. This CDR3 comprises 12 residues. The ends were cut back, 7 bases at V and 7 bases at J, with 16 bases in the middle. CDR3 region: CSAGAGVFGYTF. The CDR3 DNA follows: TGCAGCGCGGGGGCAGGGGTTTTTGGCTACACCTTC.

The chain couples TRBV4-2 to TRBJ2-7; D is possibly TRBD1 (6 bases). Germline-derived CDR1 and CDR2 are LGHNA and YNFKEQ. The CDR3 consists of 18 residues. Trimming took off 0 bases at V and 0 bases at J, with 18 bases between the two ends. The CDR3 region has the DNA TGTGCCAGCAGCCAAGACATCTCCGGGACAACTATCTCCTACGAGCAGTACTTC. Residues: CASSQDISGTTISYEQYF.

The chain has TRBV19 and TRBJ2-5, with 9 bases matching TRBD1. The CDR3 contains 13 residues. Per the germline V gene, CDR1 is LNHDA and CDR2 is SQIVND (reference sequence). Trimming removed 11 bases from V and 4 bases from J; junction bases left unmatched: 8. The CDR3 reads CAGNRGHRETQYF. CDR3 in DNA: TGTGCCGGCAACAGGGGGCATCGAGAGACCCAGTACTTC.

The chain couples TRBV7-8 to TRBJ1-4; 9 positions agree with TRBD1. V gave up 2 bases and J gave up 5 bases; unmatched junction bases: 3. The CDR3 runs 15 residues. Germline V gene sequence: CDR1 SGHVS, CDR2 FQNEAQ. The CDR3 region is CASSLWDRENEKLFF. The CDR3, as DNA: TGTGCCAGCAGCTTATGGGACAGGGAGAATGAAAAACTGTTTTTT.

V usage is TRBV9 and J usage is TRBJ2-5; D is possibly TRBD2 (7 bases). Trimming pared 2 bases from V and 2 bases from J, leaving 13 bases between. This CDR3 spans 15 amino acids. The V gene's germline CDR1 is SGDLS and CDR2 YYNGEE. The DNA for the CDR3 is TGTGCCAGCAGCGTTTGGGAGGGACAACAAGAGACCCAGTACTTC. It codes for CASSVWEGQQETQYF.

The J gene is TRBJ2-7, the V gene TRBV7-8; D is ambiguous. With 4 bases removed from V and 5 bases from J, the gap between germline ends came to 12 bases. Germline V gene sequence: CDR1 SGHVS, CDR2 FQNEAQ. This CDR3 has 13 amino acids. Written as DNA, the CDR3 is TGTGCCAGCAGCTCCCGCCAGGCACACGAGCAGTACTTC. Amino acids: CASSSRQAHEQYF.

This chain connects TRBV3-1 (or the pseudogene TRBV3-2) to TRBJ2-3; D might be TRBD1 (5 bases). This CDR3 contains 17 residues. The V end was cut by 0 bases, the J end by 0 bases, with 13 bases between. Germline V CDR1 and CDR2: LGHDT, YNNKEL (reference sequence). CDR3 loop: CASSQDEKTESTDTQYF. Here the CDR3 DNA reads TGTGCCAGCAGCCAAGATGAGAAGACAGAAAGCACAGATACGCAGTATTTT.

The chain combines TRBV5-5 with TRBJ2-7; D remains unclear. With 2 bases removed from V and 6 bases from J, the gap between germline ends came to 9 bases. The CDR3 extends over 12 amino acids. From germline, CDR1 is SGHKS and CDR2 YYEKEE (reference sequence). For the CDR3, the DNA is TGTGCCAGCAGCTTCGAACTTGGCGAGCAGTACTTC. Translated, it gives CASSFELGEQYF.

This chain joins TRBV7-2 and TRBJ1-5, with a tentative D call TRBD1 (6 bases). The CDR3 extends over 15 amino acids. Germline CDR1 is SGHTA and CDR2 is FQGNSA. Trimming cost V 5 bases and J 9 bases, with 20 bases left between them. CDR3 protein: CASSRDPGTSWPQHF. CDR3 DNA sequence: TGTGCCAGCAGCCGGGATCCCGGGACATCGTGGCCCCAGCATTTT. Supplemented by reference TRBV7-2 and TRBJ1-5, the full variable domain reads GAGVSQSPSNKVTEKGKDVELRCDPISGHTALYWYRQSLGQGLEFLIYFQGNSAPDKSGLPSDRFSAERTGGSVSTLTIQRTQQEDSAVYLCASSRDPGTSWPQHFGDGTRLSIL.

This clone was detected ten times or more. This chain uses TRBV19 with TRBJ1-1, with 7 bases lining up with TRBD1. The J segment lost 4 bases and the V segment lost 5 bases, leaving 4 bases of the junction unmatched. CDR3 length: 13 amino acids. CDR1 and CDR2 from the germline V gene are LNHDA and SQIVND (reference sequence). CDR3 sequence (DNA): TGTGCCAGTAGTGACAGGGAGACCACTGAAGCTTTCTTT. The encoded protein is CASSDRETTEAFF.

The chain employs TRBV3-1 (or the pseudogene TRBV3-2) and TRBJ2-7; 7 positions match TRBD1. CDR1 LGHDT and CDR2 YNNKEL come from the germline V gene (reference sequence). The CDR3 runs 13 residues. Trimming cost V 8 bases and J 5 bases; bases outside gene matches: 9. CDR3 protein: CASGTRQGHEQYF. CDR3 DNA sequence: TGTGCCAGCGGTACCCGACAGGGTCACGAGCAGTACTTC.